These T cell receptor beta chains were read from a single sample in a study of T cell responses to AZD1222 COVID-19 vaccine. TCRdb's table, derived via immunoSEQ multiplex PCR, lists solely in-frame clones and lacks some. The top ten hold about 4.5% of the sample, which has about 110,000 clones, 65% to 85% seen once. The sequences come from peripheral blood, collected on day 0 of AZD1222 vaccination. The origin of the receptors is an adult in good health. The CDR3 runs from the conserved cysteine through the conserved F or W.

13	TRBV29-1	CSVEDRGGEKQYF
16	TRBV7-2	CASSLVFQPTGNTIYF
13	TRBV5-1	CASSLGANQPQHF
12	TRBV2	CASSENEEGYTF
16	TRBV18	CASSPRRGDSNQPQHF
16	TRBV19	CASSTHPDRASGKLFF
14	TRBV10-1	CASSEQITNTEAFF
16	TRBV5-5	CASSRPGTGLSAEAFF
19	TRBV11-3	CASSGGILAGALNTGELFF
15	TRBV14	CASSQDRAGANVLTF
15	TRBV3-1/TRBV3-2	CASSQKSHGGGGYTF
15	TRBV18	CASSPRGITNTEAFF
12	TRBV5-1	CASSGQGYEQYF
13	TRBV7-2	CATQSRELSPLHF
16	TRBV6-2/TRBV6-3	CASSSYPGQGTHEQYF
13	TRBV7-9	CASSLQGSEGYTF
16	TRBV28	CASSSLTVPYTQPQHF
11	TRBV28	CASSFLQTQYF
15	TRBV18	CASSPSQTRYNEQFF
16	TRBV19	CASSMEGGVGTYEQYF
15	TRBV5-4	CASSYRTGLGTEAFF
13	TRBV7-2	CASSADYKETQYF
12	TRBV6-2/TRBV6-3	CASSYAGLSAFF
12	TRBV7-2	CASSLYNFEQYF
15	TRBV6-5	CASRGIRTPNTEAFF
16	TRBV7-8	CASSPGHSLNTGELFF
16	TRBV4-1	CASSQDPPGVNQPQHF
12	TRBV7-6	CASSLQGYEQFF
13	TRBV19	CATRGQFNQPQHF
16	TRBV7-2	CASSYSRGAGGTEAFF
15	TRBV5-1	CASSLVPGTQETQYF
15	TRBV21-1	CASSKSRQGAYGYTF
17	TRBV9	CASSTGLAGSGYNEQFF
17	TRBV24-1	CATSDPIGLGNTGELFF
12	TRBV7-2	CAHHADPNEQYF
14	TRBV28	CASSPGTSGDIQYF
15	TRBV9	CASSVNGGLGTEAFF
18	TRBV6-2/TRBV6-3	CASSYGASGTSRTGELFF
16	TRBV11-3	CASRTFGQGELDGYTF
13	TRBV24-1	CATSGQGFTEAFF
16	TRBV7-2	CASSLGQGKRYNEQFF
13	TRBV6-2/TRBV6-3	CASSYRGQGEAFF
14	TRBV3-1/TRBV3-2	CASSLLVSDYEQYF
17	TRBV19	CASSRRYSSSPTDTQYF
15	TRBV24-1	CATSDETGYNSPLHF
13	TRBV7-9	CASSLAMNTEAFF
15	TRBV7-9	CASSSGTSGSYEQYF
13	TRBV2	CASKAGVWYEQYF
14	TRBV7-2	CASTLRGAQETQYF
14	TRBV18	CASSPHRGPETQYF
15	TRBV27	CASSLTRGGNQPQHF
14	TRBV2	CASNTQLTNEKLFF
14	TRBV19	CASSIVGATGELFF
15	TRBV12-5	CASGNGQSNTGELFF
14	TRBV4-1	CASSQGQGGREQYF